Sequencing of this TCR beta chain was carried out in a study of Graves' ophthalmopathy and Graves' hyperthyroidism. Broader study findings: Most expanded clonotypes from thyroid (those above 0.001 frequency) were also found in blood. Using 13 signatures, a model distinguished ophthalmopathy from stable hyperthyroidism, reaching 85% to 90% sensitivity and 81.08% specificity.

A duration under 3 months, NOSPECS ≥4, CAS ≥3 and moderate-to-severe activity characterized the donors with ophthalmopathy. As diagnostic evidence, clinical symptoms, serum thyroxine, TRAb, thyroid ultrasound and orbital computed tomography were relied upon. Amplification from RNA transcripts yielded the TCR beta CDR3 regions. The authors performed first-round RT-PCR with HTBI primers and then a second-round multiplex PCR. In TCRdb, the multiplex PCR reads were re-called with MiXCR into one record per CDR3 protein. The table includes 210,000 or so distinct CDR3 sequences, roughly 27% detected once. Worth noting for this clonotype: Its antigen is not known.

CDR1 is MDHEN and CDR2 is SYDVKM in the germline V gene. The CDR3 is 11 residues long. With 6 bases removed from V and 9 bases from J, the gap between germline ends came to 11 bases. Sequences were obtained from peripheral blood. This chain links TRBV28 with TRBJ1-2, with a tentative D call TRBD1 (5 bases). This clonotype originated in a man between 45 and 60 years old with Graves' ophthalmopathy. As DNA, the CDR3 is TGTGCCAGCAGCGGGACCCCCCGCTACACCTTC. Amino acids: CASSGTPRYTF.